Listed here are 3 T cell receptor beta chains from one sample, sequenced in a study of cytomegalovirus exposure and HLA in healthy donors (dated by TCRdb to about 2017). Library preparation used the immunoSEQ multiplex PCR assay. A mixture of 60 forward primers for TCR Vbeta segments and 13 reverse primers for TCR Jbeta segments was used in the multiplex PCR. Here the immuneACCESS table is served through TCRdb, limited to in-frame sequences with V and J called. Missing clones are a known gap in these copies; in checked studies unresolved V genes cover under half, and the rest lacks a known reason. Present in this sample are some 130,000 clones, approximately 71% of which were seen just once. The ten largest clones represent around 2% of the sample. The sequenced sample was PBMCs. All receptors derive from a man aged 25-45 years in good health and CMV-seronegative.

The chain employs TRBV7-3 and TRBJ2-7; 8 nucleotides agree with TRBD1. V was pared by 1 base and J by 3 bases, with 5 bases of the junction left unmatched. The CDR3 has 15 amino acids. Germline V gives CDR1 SGHTA, CDR2 FQGTGA. The CDR3 sequence is CASSLNPGGGYEQYF. In DNA form, the CDR3 reads TGTGCCAGCAGCTTAAATCCAGGGGGCGGCTACGAGCAGTACTTC.

This clone has a handful of counts. This rearrangement joins TRBV5-4 to TRBJ1-4, with TRBD1 identical over 9 bases. Germline-derived CDR1 and CDR2 are SGHNT and YYREEE (reference sequence). The length of the CDR3 is 14 residues. V was pared by 5 bases and J by 8 bases, with 7 bases of the junction left unmatched. The CDR3 DNA reads as TGTGCCAGCAGTATACAGGGGGCGCGGGAAAAACTGTTTTTT. Translated: CASSIQGAREKLFF.

The chain uses TRBV4-2 and TRBJ2-5; a weak D match, TRBD1 (5 bases). With 4 bases removed from V and 1 base from J, the gap between germline ends came to 10 bases. CDR3 size: 14 residues. In germline, CDR1 is LGHNA, CDR2 YNFKEQ. The CDR3 coding sequence is TGTGCCAGCAGCCTCGACAGAATCCAAGAGACCCAGTACTTC. Residues: CASSLDRIQETQYF.